Below, 28 T cell receptor beta chains from the same sample are listed, as sequenced in a study of shared clonotypes between healthy human individuals. Naive CD8 cells were CD45RO-negative, positively selected for CCR7, excluding terminally differentiated effector memory CD45RA+ cells. TCRdb keeps only in-frame clones here, not all; method: immunoSEQ multiplex PCR. The sample holds hundreds of thousands of clones; approximately 96% are singletons and the top ten take approximately 0.12%. What was sequenced was naive CD8+ T cells sorted from blood. The receptor set was obtained from a woman under 40 in good health.

The V and J genes are TRBV6-1 and TRBJ2-7; TRBD1 aligns across 8 bases. The CDR3 is 12 residues long. The V segment lost 10 bases and the J segment 2 bases; nucleotides outside the gene matches: 4. Germline-derived CDR1 and CDR2 are MNHNS and SASEGT. Here the CDR3 reads CATRTGTYEQYF. DNA of the CDR3: TGTGCCACCCGGACAGGGACCTACGAGCAGTACTTC.

V usage is TRBV27 and J usage is TRBJ1-4; D is perhaps TRBD1 (5 bases). Trimming pared 5 bases from V and 2 bases from J, leaving 15 bases between. Germline loops: CDR1 MNHEY, CDR2 SMNVEV (reference sequence). CDR3 length: 16 amino acids. The CDR3 DNA follows: TGTGCCAGCAGTCCATCACCAGGGAGTACTAATGAAAAACTGTTTTTT. Encoded protein: CASSPSPGSTNEKLFF.

The chain has TRBV27 and TRBJ2-5, with unresolved D. Looked up from germline, CDR1 is MNHEY and CDR2 is SMNVEV (reference sequence). The CDR3 length is 13 residues. V shed 3 bases and J shed 5 bases, with 10 bases lying between them. The CDR3 sequence: CASSFGKPETQYF. Written as DNA, the CDR3 is TGTGCCAGCAGTTTCGGAAAACCCGAGACCCAGTACTTC.

The chain links TRBV5-4 to TRBJ1-5; 7 bases are shared with TRBD1. This CDR3 contains 14 residues. Germline values: CDR1 SGHNT, CDR2 YYREEE (reference sequence). V lost 2 bases to trimming and J lost 5 bases; unmatched junction nucleotides: 4. In DNA, the CDR3 is TGTGCCAGCAGCTTACAGGGGCCCGATCAGCCCCAGCATTTT. This codes for CASSLQGPDQPQHF.

The rearrangement uses TRBV28 and TRBJ2-7, with 8 bases matching TRBD2. The CDR3 has 14 residues. V was clipped by 2 bases and J by 4 bases; unmatched bases: 4. The germline V gene encodes CDR1 MDHEN and CDR2 SYDVKM. The CDR3 coding sequence is TGTGCCAGCAGTTTAACCGGGACTAGATACGAGCAGTACTTC. It yields the protein CASSLTGTRYEQYF.

The chain recombines TRBV28 with TRBJ1-3, with D perhaps TRBD1 (6 bases). V was trimmed by 4 bases and J by 2 bases, leaving 15 bases between them. This CDR3 is 16 amino acids long. The germline CDR1 and CDR2 sequences are MDHEN and SYDVKM. Here the CDR3 reads CASSSPGAIPGNTIYF. CDR3 sequence (DNA): TGTGCCAGCAGTTCCCCGGGGGCTATACCTGGAAACACCATATATTTT.

The chain recombines TRBV18 with TRBJ2-2; TRBD1 is a possible D gene (6 bases). The V gene lost 3 bases and the J gene lost 6 bases, with 11 bases spanning the gap. The CDR3 runs to 14 residues. CDR1 KGHSH and CDR2 LQKENI come from the germline V gene. The CDR3 region has the DNA TGTGCCAGCTCACCCACGACAGGTGCCGGGGAGCTGTTTTTT. Residues: CASSPTTGAGELFF.

The CDR3 here is CASTPDSSTQPQHF. The CDR3, as DNA: TGTGCCAGCACCCCAGACAGCTCAACTCAGCCCCAGCATTTT. The chain recombines TRBV28 with TRBJ1-5, with a weak D call TRBD1 (5 bases). Trimming cost V 7 bases and J 6 bases, with 16 bases left between them. The germline gives CDR1 MDHEN, CDR2 SYDVKM. The CDR3 is made up of 14 amino acids. Supplemented by reference TRBV28 and TRBJ1-5, the full variable domain reads DVKVTQSSRYLVKRTGEKVFLECVQDMDHENMFWYRQDPGLGLRLIYFSYDVKMKEKGDIPEGYSVSREKKERFSLILESASTNQTSMYLCASTPDSSTQPQHFGDGTRLSIL.

The chain employs TRBV28 and TRBJ2-7, with no clear D. V was shortened by 2 bases and J by 4 bases, with 12 bases between the two germline ends. Germline V gene lookup returns CDR1 MDHEN and CDR2 SYDVKM. The CDR3 sequence is 14 residues long. The CDR3 DNA reads as TGTGCCAGCAGTTTAAGTACAGTCAGTTACGAGCAGTACTTC. This codes for CASSLSTVSYEQYF.

V gene TRBV6-1 combines with J gene TRBJ2-5; 9 nucleotides align to TRBD2. The end of the DNA fits TRBJ2-7 better, so the J call may be wrong. CDR1 is MNHNS and CDR2 is SASEGT in the germline V gene. The length of the CDR3 is 15 residues. The CDR3 region is CASSEGVAGVYEQYF. The DNA of the CDR3 is TGTGCCAGCAGTGAAGGTGTAGCGGGAGTCTACGAGCAGTACTTC.

The chain has TRBV27 and TRBJ2-3; possible D gene TRBD2, 6 bases. CDR3 length: 15 amino acids. Germline V gene data show CDR1 as MNHEY and CDR2 as SMNVEV (reference sequence). V was cut by 3 bases and J by 7 bases, with 17 bases left in between. CDR3: CASSFGLGGIHTQYF. In nucleotides, the CDR3 is TGTGCCAGCAGTTTTGGCCTCGGAGGGATCCATACGCAGTATTTT.

The chain is built from TRBV27 and TRBJ2-3; D is ambiguous. V lost 6 bases and J 0 bases, leaving 10 bases between the germline ends. The CDR3 loop spans 14 amino acids. Germline CDR1 MNHEY, CDR2 SMNVEV (reference sequence). Here the CDR3 DNA reads TGTGCCAGCAGATCCCACCCTAGCACAGATACGCAGTATTTT. Amino acid sequence: CASRSHPSTDTQYF.

The rearrangement joins TRBV9 to TRBJ2-2; possibly TRBD2 for D (6 bases). From germline, CDR1 is SGDLS and CDR2 YYNGEE. Deletions cut 6 bases from V and 3 bases from J, with 18 bases between. This CDR3 contains 16 residues. CDR3 sequence: CASTHSPQRDTGELFF. In DNA, the CDR3 is TGTGCCAGCACCCACAGCCCCCAGCGGGACACCGGGGAGCTGTTTTTT.

The V gene is TRBV29-1, the J gene TRBJ1-1; D ambiguous. This CDR3 is built from 11 residues. The germline CDR1 and CDR2 sequences are SQVTM and ANQGSEA. V was pared by 3 bases and J by 1 base, with 3 bases between. The CDR3 sequence: CSVDQNTEAFF. Written as DNA, the CDR3 is TGCAGCGTTGACCAGAACACTGAAGCTTTCTTT. The complete variable domain, with remaining parts taken from reference TRBV29-1 and TRBJ1-1, reads SAVISQKPSRDICQRGTSLTIQCQVDSQVTMMFWYRQQPGQSLTLIATANQGSEATYESGFVIDKFPISRPNLTFSTLTVSNMSPEDSSIYLCSVDQNTEAFFGQGTRLTVV.

This chain joins TRBV13 and TRBJ2-5; 11 bases agree with TRBD1. The DNA end lines up better with TRBJ2-7; the J call may be wrong. Germline V gene lookup returns CDR1 PRHDT and CDR2 FYEKMQ (reference sequence). This CDR3 spans 15 amino acids. The CDR3 loop reads CASSCPGQGEYEQYF. CDR3 coding DNA: TGTGCCAGCAGCTGCCCGGGACAGGGGGAGTACGAGCAGTACTTC.

The chain carries TRBV28 and TRBJ2-2, with unresolved D. V was clipped by 5 bases and J by 6 bases, with 7 bases between them. The CDR3 extends over 12 amino acids. Germline V gene sequence: CDR1 MDHEN, CDR2 SYDVKM. The DNA of the CDR3 is TGTGCCAGCAGTCGGGCCTCCGGGGAGCTGTTTTTT. Its translation is CASSRASGELFF. The full variable domain, completed using reference TRBV28 and TRBJ2-2, is DVKVTQSSRYLVKRTGEKVFLECVQDMDHENMFWYRQDPGLGLRLIYFSYDVKMKEKGDIPEGYSVSREKKERFSLILESASTNQTSMYLCASSRASGELFFGEGSRLTVL.

The rearrangement links TRBV27 to TRBJ1-2; D remains unclear. CDR1 and CDR2 from the germline V gene are MNHEY and SMNVEV (reference sequence). The CDR3 covers 15 residues. Deletions cut 0 bases from V and 3 bases from J, with 11 bases between. The CDR3 bases are TGTGCCAGCAGTTTATCCCGGGCCTCAGACTATGGCTACACCTTC. Its protein is CASSLSRASDYGYTF.

The chain links TRBV4-2 to TRBJ2-7; 9 nucleotides align to TRBD2. The V segment lost 0 bases and the J segment 5 bases; nucleotides outside the gene matches: 5. The CDR3 has 15 residues. Germline CDR1 and CDR2: LGHNA and YNFKEQ. The CDR3 coding sequence is TGTGCCAGCAGCCAAGAGGAGACTAGCGGTAACGAGCAGTACTTC. As protein: CASSQEETSGNEQYF.

V and J are TRBV7-6 and TRBJ2-1, with 7 bases matching TRBD1. V dropped 5 bases and J dropped 3; count of bases not matched to a gene: 13. Per the germline V gene, CDR1 is SGHVS and CDR2 is FNYEAQ. This CDR3 is built from 17 residues. CDR3 coding DNA: TGTGCCAGCAGCCTCCACTACAGGGGCGCTATCTACAATGAGCAGTTCTTC. Its translation: CASSLHYRGAIYNEQFF.

The chain joins TRBV28 to TRBJ2-1; 8 bases are shared with TRBD2. Trimming cost V 4 bases and J 0 bases; bases outside gene matches: 20. CDR1 is MDHEN and CDR2 is SYDVKM in the germline V gene. This CDR3 contains 21 residues. CDR3 bases: TGTGCCAGCAGTTCCCCCTCGGAGATAGCGGGGCCCGAGAGCTCCTACAATGAGCAGTTCTTC. Its protein product is CASSSPSEIAGPESSYNEQFF.

This rearrangement joins TRBV7-9 to TRBJ2-3, with D perhaps given as TRBD1 or TRBD2 (5 bases each). The CDR3 length is 15 residues. Trimming removed 3 bases at V and 9 bases at J, with 19 bases between. CDR1 and CDR2 from the germline V gene are SEHNR and FQNEAQ (reference sequence). CDR3 coding DNA: TGTGCCAGCAGCTTGGCTACCGGGGCCGAAGACACGCAGTATTTT. Amino acids: CASSLATGAEDTQYF.

As DNA, the CDR3 is TGTGCCAGCAGCTCTCCGGGACTAGTATCCAATGAGCAGTTCTTC. Translated: CASSSPGLVSNEQFF. This chain links TRBV12-1 with TRBJ2-1; the table's D call TRBD2 went unverified against the DNA. TRBV12-1 is a listed pseudogene. The CDR3 totals 15 residues.

The V and J genes are TRBV2 and TRBJ2-1; TRBD1 or TRBD2 may be the D gene (6 bases each). CDR1 is SNHLY, CDR2 FYNNEI, per germline. V shed 6 bases and J shed 13 bases, with 31 bases lying between them. This CDR3 region has 17 residues. The CDR3 protein is CASRPATGTTSSLCQFF. As DNA, the CDR3 is TGTGCCAGCAGACCCGCTACCGGGACAACTAGCAGCCTCTGCCAGTTCTTC.

This chain uses TRBV5-6 with TRBJ2-7; D might be TRBD1 or TRBD2, each matching 5 bases. This CDR3 has 14 residues. V was pared by 2 bases and J by 4 bases, with 13 bases between. Germline assignment: CDR1 SGHDT and CDR2 YYEEEE. The CDR3 DNA reads as TGTGCCAGCAGCTTCGGGACCGATGAATACGAGCAGTACTTC. This codes for CASSFGTDEYEQYF.

V gene TRBV10-3 combines with J gene TRBJ1-1, with a tentative D call TRBD1 (5 bases). Looked up from germline, CDR1 is ENHRY and CDR2 is SYGVKD. The CDR3 consists of 14 residues. The germline V and J ends were trimmed by 7 bases and 1 base, with 13 bases remaining between them. The chain's CDR3 is CAITPPGQNTEAFF. The CDR3, as DNA: TGTGCCATCACCCCACCCGGACAGAACACTGAAGCTTTCTTT.

The J gene is TRBJ2-2, the V gene TRBV28, with unresolved D. The CDR3 loop spans 14 amino acids. Per the germline V gene, CDR1 is MDHEN and CDR2 is SYDVKM. The V end lost 3 bases, the J end lost 6 bases, and 11 bases lay between the germline ends. The CDR3 spells CASSFLLWPGELFF. CDR3 coding DNA: TGTGCCAGCAGTTTTTTACTCTGGCCCGGGGAGCTGTTTTTT.

As concerns this clone: One end of the junction is discordant with germline, which a read error may explain. V and J are TRBV27 and TRBJ1-5, with unresolved D. Germline CDR1 MNHEY, CDR2 SMNVEV (reference sequence). The CDR3 is made up of 15 amino acids. CDR3 protein: CASSISSGQLLFQHF. The CDR3 coding sequence is TGTGCCAGCAGTATATCATCGGGCCAACTCTTGTTCCAGCATTTT.

The chain recombines TRBV30 with TRBJ1-2, with 7 bases aligning to TRBD1. The germline V gene encodes CDR1 GTSNPN and CDR2 SVGIG (reference sequence). Germline trimming cut 5 bases from V and 4 bases from J; bases unmatched to any gene: 7. This CDR3 spans 13 amino acids. CDR3 coding DNA: TGTGCCTGGGTTAAGGCAGGGGGCTATGGCTACACCTTC. It translates to CAWVKAGGYGYTF.